This TCR beta chain derives from a study of shared clonotypes between healthy human individuals. Study outcomes and limitations: The genetic and exposure-history diversity represented was limited by few donors.

Trimming took off 4 bases at V and 4 bases at J, with 8 bases between the two ends. CDR1 and CDR2 (germline): SGHAT, FQNNGV. This CDR3 is built from 12 residues. Partitioning of CD4+ cells yielded a CD45RA+ naive subset and a CD45RA-negative memory subset. The deep-level immunoSEQ assay was used. Profiling relied on immunoSEQ multiplex PCR, and the TCRdb table lists in-frame clones only, not all of them. The sample has roughly 2 million clones, 85% to 95% seen once. With respect to this clone: No antigen is known for it. The same CDR3 arises from other DNA sequences in this sample as well.

The sequenced sample was naive CD4+ T cells sorted from blood. Subset described: CD45RA+ positively selected. The sequence came from a man aged 18 to 35 in good health. This sequence joins TRBV11-2 and TRBJ2-7; D unclear. The CDR3 protein is CASSSPSYEQYF. The CDR3 DNA reads as TGTGCCAGCAGCTCCCCCTCTTACGAGCAGTACTTC.